The sequence of this T cell receptor (beta chain) was determined in a study of T-cell memory formation after mild COVID-19. Findings of the study overall: Contracting CD4+ clones sat mainly in CM and EM; CD8+ in EMRA.

As to this clonotype: Antigen unknown.

TCRdb independently ran MiXCR on the 5' RACE reads; one entry per CDR3 protein. The table has roughly 370,000 distinct CDR3 sequences, 16% seen once. The CDR3 runs 14 residues. Trimming took 3 bases from V and 5 from J, leaving 13 bases between them. Per the germline V gene, CDR1 is MNHEY and CDR2 is SVGAGI. Sequenced: PBMCs or a T cell subset sorted from them (not recorded which). The chain has TRBV6-5 and TRBJ1-1; D gene ambiguous. The receptor comes from a man between 18 and 35 years old who had mild COVID-19 (a few samples of this study predate the infection). Cell type and time point are not known. The CDR3 protein is CASSYEGMRTEAFF. CDR3 nucleotide sequence: TGTGCCAGCAGTTATGAGGGTATGAGGACTGAAGCTTTCTTT.